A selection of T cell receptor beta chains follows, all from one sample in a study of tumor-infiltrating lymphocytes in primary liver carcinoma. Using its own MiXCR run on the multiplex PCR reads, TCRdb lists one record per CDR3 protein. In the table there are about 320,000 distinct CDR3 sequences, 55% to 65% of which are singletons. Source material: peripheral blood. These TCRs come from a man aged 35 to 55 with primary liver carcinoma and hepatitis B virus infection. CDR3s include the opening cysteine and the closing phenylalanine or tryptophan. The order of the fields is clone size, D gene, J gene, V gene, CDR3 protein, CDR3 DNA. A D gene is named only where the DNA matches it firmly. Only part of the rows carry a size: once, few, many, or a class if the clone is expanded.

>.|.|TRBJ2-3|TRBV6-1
CAGSEPSTRTDTRYF
TGTGCCGGCAGTGAACCCTCGACCCGCACAGATACGCGGTATTTT
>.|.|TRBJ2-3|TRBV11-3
CASSLGPRGITDAQYF
TGTGCCAGCAGCTTAGGTCCACGAGGAATCACAGATGCGCAGTATTTT
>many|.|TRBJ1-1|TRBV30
CAWSVEVLTEAFF
TGTGCCTGGAGTGTCGAGGTACTCACTGAAGCTTTCTTT
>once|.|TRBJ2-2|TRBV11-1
CASSQGWKVWDTGELFF
TGTGCCAGCAGCCAGGGGTGGAAAGTTTGGGACACCGGGGAGCTGTTTTTT
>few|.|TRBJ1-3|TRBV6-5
CASSYDPSGASGNIIYF
TGTGCCAGCAGTTACGACCCGTCAGGGGCCTCTGGAAACATCATATATTTT
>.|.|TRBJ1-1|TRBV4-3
CASSRDLRQEGTEAFF
TGCGCCAGCAGCCGAGATTTAAGACAGGAGGGGACTGAAGCTTTCTTT
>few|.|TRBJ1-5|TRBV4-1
CASSLLPSEYQPHHF
TGCGCCAGCAGCCTCCTTCCCTCGGAGTATCAGCCCCATCATTTT
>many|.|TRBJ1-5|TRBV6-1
CASSSGGRQPQHF
TGTGCCAGCAGTTCGGGGGGGCGGCAGCCCCAGCATTTT
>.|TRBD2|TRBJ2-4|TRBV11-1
CASSFPWTSRTKNIQYF
TGTGCCAGTAGCTTTCCCTGGACTAGCAGGACCAAAAACATTCAGTACTTC
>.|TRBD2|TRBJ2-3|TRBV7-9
CASSLTAPLAGIADTQYF
TGTGCCAGCAGCCTAACAGCTCCGCTAGCGGGAATAGCTGATACGCAGTATTTT
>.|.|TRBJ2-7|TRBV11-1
CASSLTTPGEDYEQYF
TGTGCCAGCAGCTTAACCACCCCGGGAGAGGACTACGAGCAGTACTTC
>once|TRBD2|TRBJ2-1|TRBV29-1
CSIDGTSGRVWEQFF
TGCAGCATTGACGGGACTAGCGGGAGGGTATGGGAGCAGTTCTTC
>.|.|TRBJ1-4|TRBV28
CASRWGGELFF
TGTGCCAGCAGATGGGGGGGCGAACTGTTTTTT
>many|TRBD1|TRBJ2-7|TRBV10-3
CAISGTGGNEQYF
TGTGCCATCAGTGGGACAGGGGGCAACGAGCAGTACTTC
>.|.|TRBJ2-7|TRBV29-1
CSGGTYNEQYF
TGCAGCGGAGGGACTTACAATGAGCAGTACTTC
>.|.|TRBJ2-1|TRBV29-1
CSVEGDWALEQFF
TGCAGTGTTGAAGGGGACTGGGCTCTCGAGCAGTTCTTC
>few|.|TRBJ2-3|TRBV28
CASWRDAQGDTQYF
TGTGCCAGCTGGAGGGACGCTCAAGGAGATACGCAGTATTTT
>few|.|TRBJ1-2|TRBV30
CAWSVPINYGYTF
TGTGCCTGGAGTGTACCCATAAACTATGGCTACACCTTC
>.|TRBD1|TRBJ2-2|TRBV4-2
CSSSQQGTGELFF
TGTTCCAGCAGCCAACAGGGGACCGGGGAGCTGTTTTTT
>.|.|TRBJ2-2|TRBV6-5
CASTLGAPGELFF
TGTGCCAGCACCCTTGGGGCGCCCGGGGAGCTGTTTTTT
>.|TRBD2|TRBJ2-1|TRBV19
CASRASGNGSYNEQFF
TGTGCTAGTAGGGCTAGCGGGAATGGGTCCTACAATGAGCAGTTCTTC
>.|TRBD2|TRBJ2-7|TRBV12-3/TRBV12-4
CASSLIGTSGTYEQYF
TGTGCCAGCAGTTTAATCGGGACTAGCGGTACCTACGAGCAGTACTTC
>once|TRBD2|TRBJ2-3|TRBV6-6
CASSTQLAATSTDMQYF
TGTGCCAGCAGTACCCAACTAGCCGCGACTAGCACAGATATGCAGTATTTT
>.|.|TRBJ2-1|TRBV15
CATSRDPTGTNEQFF
TGTGCCACCAGCAGAGACCCAACAGGGACCAATGAGCAGTTCTTC
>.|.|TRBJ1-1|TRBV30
CAWILINAEAFF
TGTGCCTGGATTCTCATTAATGCGGAAGCTTTCTTT
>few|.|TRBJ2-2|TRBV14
CASSQVAGWTGELFF
TGTGCCAGCAGCCAAGTCGCAGGGTGGACCGGGGAGCTGTTTTTT
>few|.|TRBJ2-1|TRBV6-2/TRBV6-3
CASSYSRGRHEQFF
TGTGCCAGCAGTTACTCGAGGGGACGGCACGAGCAGTTCTTC
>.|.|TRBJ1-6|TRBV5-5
CASGGGPVDNSPLHF
TGTGCCAGCGGAGGGGGGCCCGTTGATAATTCACCCCTCCACTTT
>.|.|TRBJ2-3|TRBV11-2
CASSFHPDRPDTQYF
TGTGCCAGCAGCTTCCACCCGGATCGCCCAGATACGCAGTATTTT
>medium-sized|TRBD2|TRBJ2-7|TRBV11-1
CASSLGLAETYEQYF
TGTGCCAGCAGCTTAGGACTAGCGGAAACCTACGAGCAGTACTTC
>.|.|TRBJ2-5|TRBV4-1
CASSQDLYLQENQYF
TGCGCCAGCAGCCAAGATCTTTACTTACAAGAGAACCAGTACTTC
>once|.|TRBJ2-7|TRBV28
CACSSSGHEQYF
TGTGCCTGCAGTTCCTCAGGCCACGAGCAGTACTTC
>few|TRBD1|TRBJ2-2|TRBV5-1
CASSLKWTGRNTGELFF
TGCGCCAGCAGCCTGAAATGGACAGGGAGGAACACCGGGGAGCTGTTTTTT
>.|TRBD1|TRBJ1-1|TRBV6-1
CASSARTGGTEIFF
TGTGCCAGCAGTGCCCGGACAGGGGGTACTGAAATTTTCTTT
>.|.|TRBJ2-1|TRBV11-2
CASSSVRGGFNEQFF
TGTGCCAGCAGCTCGGTACGCGGGGGCTTTAATGAGCAGTTCTTC
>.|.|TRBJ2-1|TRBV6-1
CVSRGQSSYNEQFF
TGTGTCAGCAGAGGACAGTCCTCCTACAATGAGCAGTTCTTC
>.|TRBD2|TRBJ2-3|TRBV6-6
CASSYGGGNSDTQYF
TGTGCCAGCAGTTACGGGGGGGGGAATTCAGATACGCAGTATTTT
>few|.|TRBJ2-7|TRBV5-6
CASRTGPPPEYF
TGTGCCAGCAGAACTGGGCCCCCCCCGGAGTACTTC
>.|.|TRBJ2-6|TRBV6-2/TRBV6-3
CASRPDRNFGANVLTF
TGTGCCAGCAGACCGGACCGAAACTTTGGGGCCAACGTCCTGACTTTC
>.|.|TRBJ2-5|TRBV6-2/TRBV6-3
CASNYSGIETQYF
TGTGCCAGCAATTACTCTGGGATTGAGACCCAGTACTTC
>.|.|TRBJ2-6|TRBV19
CASSISGSYSGANVLTF
TGTGCCAGTAGTATTAGTGGCTCCTACTCTGGGGCCAACGTCCTGACTTTC
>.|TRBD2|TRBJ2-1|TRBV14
CASSLRGRLAGLEPPYNEQFF
TGTGCCAGCAGCCTCAGAGGTAGGCTAGCGGGGCTTGAACCACCCTACAATGAGCAGTTCTTC
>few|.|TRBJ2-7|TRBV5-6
CASSLGLLLSSYEQYF
TGTGCCAGCAGCTTGGGATTGTTGTTGAGCTCCTACGAGCAGTACTTC
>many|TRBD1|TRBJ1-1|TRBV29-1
CSIGRTGDWGTEAFF
TGCAGCATTGGACGGACAGGGGATTGGGGCACTGAAGCTTTCTTT
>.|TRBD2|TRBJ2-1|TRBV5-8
CASSPGWGAGTSGAYNEQFF
TGTGCCAGCAGCCCTGGTTGGGGCGCCGGGACTAGCGGGGCCTACAATGAGCAGTTCTTC
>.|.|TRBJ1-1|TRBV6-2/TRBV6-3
CASRGARALGTEAFF
TGTGCCAGCCGAGGCGCGCGGGCACTGGGAACTGAAGCTTTCTTT
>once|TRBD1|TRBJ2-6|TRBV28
CASSPRGSRANVLTF
TGTGCCAGCAGTCCCAGGGGGTCCAGGGCCAACGTCCTGACTTTC
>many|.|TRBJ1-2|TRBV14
CASSASYYGYTF
TGTGCCAGCAGCGCCTCGTACTATGGCTACACCTTC
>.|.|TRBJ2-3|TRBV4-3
CAGSQDMVTGKDAQYF
TGCGCCGGCAGCCAAGATATGGTCACAGGGAAGGATGCGCAGTATTTT
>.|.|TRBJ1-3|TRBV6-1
CASSESTGRNTIYF
TGTGCCAGCAGTGAATCTACAGGTCGAAACACCATATATTTT
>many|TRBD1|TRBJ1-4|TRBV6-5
CASSLRTGGKLFF
TGTGCCAGCAGCCTCAGGACAGGGGGGAAACTGTTTTTT
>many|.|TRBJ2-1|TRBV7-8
CASRPASGDEQFF
TGTGCCAGCAGGCCGGCCTCGGGCGATGAGCAGTTCTTC
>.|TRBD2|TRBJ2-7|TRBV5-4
CASSREGTSGTYEQNF
TGTGCCAGCAGCCGCGAGGGGACTAGCGGCACCTACGAGCAGAACTTC
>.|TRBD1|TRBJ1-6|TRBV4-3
CASSQVPPGGNNLPLHF
TGCGCCAGCAGCCAAGTACCACCAGGGGGAAATAATTTACCCCTCCACTTT